These 19 T cell receptor beta chains originate from one sample sequenced in a study of early T cells in non-severe SARS-CoV-2 infection. MiXCR, applied by TCRdb to the 5' RACE reads, yields one record per CDR3 protein. The repertoire holds 66,000 or so distinct CDR3 sequences, with about 13% as singletons. Sequencing was done on a sample of whole blood. These receptors were collected from an adult who was a healthcare worker with PCR-confirmed SARS-CoV-2 infection or an uninfected control (not recorded which).

V and J are TRBV27 and TRBJ2-2; 7 nucleotides agree with TRBD2. The germline V gene encodes CDR1 MNHEY and CDR2 SMNVEV (reference sequence). V was clipped by 10 bases and J by 6 bases; unmatched bases: 20. The CDR3 is 17 amino acids. The CDR3 DNA reads TGTGCCACCGGAACCCCTTCTCGCGGGAGTTTTCCCGGGGAGCTGTTTTTT. Its translation: CATGTPSRGSFPGELFF.

The genes are TRBV6-1 and TRBJ2-3; D uncertain. CDR1 and CDR2 from the germline V gene are MNHNS and SASEGT. The germline V and J ends were trimmed by 4 bases and 4 bases, with 6 bases remaining between them. CDR3 length: 12 residues. The CDR3 DNA follows: TGTGCCAGCAGTGCAACAGCAGATACGCAGTATTTT. Its translation is CASSATADTQYF.

The chain carries TRBV5-4 and TRBJ2-3; 11 bases agree with TRBD2. CDR3 length equals 16 residues. V lost 4 bases to trimming and J lost 1 base; unmatched junction nucleotides: 5. In germline, CDR1 is SGHNT, CDR2 YYREEE (reference sequence). The CDR3 region is CASSAPTSGGTDTQYF. CDR3 bases: TGTGCCAGCAGCGCCCCGACTAGCGGGGGCACAGATACGCAGTATTTT.

This clonotype was seen ten or more times. The gene calls are TRBV6-2 or TRBV6-3 and TRBJ2-3; D unresolved. The CDR3 consists of 13 residues. The germline V and J ends were trimmed by 4 bases and 2 bases, with 7 bases remaining between them. CDR1 is MNHEY, CDR2 SVGEGT, per germline. The CDR3 loop reads CASSWNYTDTQYF. The CDR3, as DNA: TGTGCCAGCAGTTGGAACTACACAGATACGCAGTATTTT.

This clonotype was detected a few times. The chain recombines TRBV24-1 with TRBJ2-5, with 7 bases fitting TRBD1. CDR1 and CDR2 from the germline V gene are KGHDR and SFDVKD. Trimming took 5 bases from V and 0 from J; bases not matched to a gene: 5. The CDR3 covers 15 residues. CDR3 nucleotide sequence: TGTGCCACCAGTGCGACAGGGAAGGACCAAGAGACCCAGTACTTC. Protein: CATSATGKDQETQYF.

V gene TRBV28 combines with J gene TRBJ2-7; D uncertain. V lost 10 bases and J 0 bases, leaving 7 bases between the germline ends. The CDR3 runs to 11 residues. Germline-derived CDR1 and CDR2 are MDHEN and SYDVKM. The CDR3, as DNA: TGTGCCACCAGCCTCTCCTACGAGCAGTACTTC. Translating it yields CATSLSYEQYF.

This rearrangement joins TRBV7-2 to TRBJ2-2, with D perhaps TRBD1 (6 bases). Germline CDR1 reads SGHTA; CDR2 reads FQGNSA. This CDR3 region has 13 residues. V dropped 6 bases and J dropped 5 bases, with 10 bases sitting between them. CDR3 loop: CASSLTGTGELFF. The CDR3 DNA sequence: TGTGCCAGCAGTCTTACAGGGACCGGGGAGCTGTTTTTT.

V is TRBV5-6 and J is TRBJ2-7, with TRBD1 matching over 7 bases. Germline assignment: CDR1 SGHDT and CDR2 YYEEEE. The CDR3 contains 14 residues. J lost 4 bases, V lost 0 bases, and 4 bases had no gene match. CDR3 nucleotide sequence: TGTGCCAGCAGCTTGGAAGGGACAGCTTACGAGCAGTACTTC. It yields the protein CASSLEGTAYEQYF.

This clonotype was counted between two and nine times. This chain connects TRBV5-6 to TRBJ1-2; weak D call: TRBD1 (6 bases). The CDR3 loop spans 14 amino acids. The V and J ends lost 1 base and 5 bases respectively, with 12 bases between them. CDR1 SGHDT and CDR2 YYEEEE come from the germline V gene. The CDR3 sequence is CASSLTGPRYGYTF. The CDR3 DNA sequence: TGTGCCAGCAGCTTGACAGGGCCGAGATATGGCTACACCTTC.

V usage is TRBV6-2 or TRBV6-3 and J usage is TRBJ2-3, with D unclear. Looked up from germline, CDR1 is MNHEY and CDR2 is SVGEGT. The V gene lost 4 bases and the J gene lost 2 bases, with 10 bases spanning the gap. The CDR3 loop spans 14 amino acids. The CDR3 DNA reads as TGTGCCAGCAGTTTACCCCCCCCCACAGATACGCAGTATTTT. Amino acids: CASSLPPPTDTQYF.

This rearrangement joins TRBV29-1 to TRBJ2-7; D may be TRBD1 (6 bases). Germline V CDR1 and CDR2: SQVTM, ANQGSEA. V was trimmed by 7 bases and J by 3 bases, leaving 19 bases between them. The CDR3 runs to 14 residues. CDR3 nucleotide sequence: TGCAGCGCGGCACCGCGGACAGAACACTACGAGCAGTACTTC. Encoded protein: CSAAPRTEHYEQYF.

This clonotype was picked up a small number of times. The V gene is TRBV6-2 or TRBV6-3, the J gene TRBJ2-7; D remains unclear. CDR1 and CDR2 (germline): MNHEY, SVGEGT. Trimming shortened V by 8 bases and J by 5 bases, and 4 bases separated the two germline ends. This CDR3 has 9 residues. CDR3 sequence: CASGNEQYF. As DNA, the CDR3 is TGTGCCAGCGGGAACGAGCAGTACTTC.

This clonotype was detected a few times. This chain uses TRBV4-1 with TRBJ2-3; TRBD1 matches 11 bases. This CDR3 has 17 amino acids. Trimming cost V 0 bases and J 3 bases; bases outside gene matches: 5. The germline V gene has CDR1 MGHRA and CDR2 YSYEKL. DNA for the CDR3: TGCGCCAGCAGCCAAGACAGGACAGGGGGCGCAACAGATACGCAGTATTTT. It yields the protein CASSQDRTGGATDTQYF.

This clonotype has at least ten counts. This chain uses TRBV6-6 with TRBJ1-3; D is unclear. Per germline, CDR1 MNHNY and CDR2 SVGAGI (reference sequence). CDR3 length: 16 amino acids. The V end lost 5 bases, the J end lost 0 bases, and 14 bases lay between the germline ends. As DNA, the CDR3 is TGTGCCAGCAGTACTCTTATGGGTAACTCTGGAAACACCATATATTTT. It yields the protein CASSTLMGNSGNTIYF.

This clonotype was seen repeatedly, ten times or more. The rearrangement uses TRBV29-1 and TRBJ2-3; TRBD2 agrees at 9 bases. J gave up 1 base and V 0 bases, and 8 bases lay outside the gene matches. In germline, CDR1 is SQVTM, CDR2 ANQGSEA. This CDR3 has 17 residues. CDR3 DNA: TGCAGCGTTGAAGATCCCCTCGGCGGGAGGGGCACAGATACGCAGTATTTT. The encoded protein is CSVEDPLGGRGTDTQYF.

This clonotype occurred a few times. The chain couples TRBV29-1 to TRBJ2-2; D remains ambiguous. V dropped 5 bases and J dropped 0 bases, with 10 bases sitting between them. Germline CDR1 reads SQVTM; CDR2 reads ANQGSEA. The CDR3 runs 14 residues. The CDR3 nucleotides are TGCAGCGTTATGGTTTTTACGAACACCGGGGAGCTGTTTTTT. This gives the protein CSVMVFTNTGELFF.

There are a few counts of this clonotype. This chain links TRBV4-1 with TRBJ2-7; no definite D call. The V gene lost 5 bases and the J gene lost 4 bases, with 15 bases spanning the gap. CDR1 MGHRA and CDR2 YSYEKL come from the germline V gene. The CDR3 has 14 amino acids. CDR3 sequence: CASSIGPVRYEQYF. The CDR3 coding sequence is TGCGCCAGCAGCATCGGACCAGTAAGATACGAGCAGTACTTC.

This clonotype was seen a handful of times. The chain employs TRBV7-8 and TRBJ1-6, with 8 bases lining up with TRBD1. The CDR3 is made up of 16 amino acids. With V trimmed by 1 base and J by 7 bases, 6 bases remained unmatched. The germline V gene has CDR1 SGHVS and CDR2 FQNEAQ. This CDR3 is CASSLVGTGGNSPLHF. In DNA, the CDR3 is TGTGCCAGCAGCTTAGTGGGGACAGGAGGGAATTCACCCCTCCACTTT.

This clonotype was seen more than once but under ten times. The chain carries TRBV4-1 and TRBJ2-5; the D is unclear. The CDR3 has 15 residues. Deletions cut 0 bases from V and 0 bases from J, with 8 bases between. The germline V gene encodes CDR1 MGHRA and CDR2 YSYEKL. The CDR3 here is CASSQEGSYQETQYF. The CDR3 DNA follows: TGCGCCAGCAGCCAAGAGGGCAGCTACCAAGAGACCCAGTACTTC.